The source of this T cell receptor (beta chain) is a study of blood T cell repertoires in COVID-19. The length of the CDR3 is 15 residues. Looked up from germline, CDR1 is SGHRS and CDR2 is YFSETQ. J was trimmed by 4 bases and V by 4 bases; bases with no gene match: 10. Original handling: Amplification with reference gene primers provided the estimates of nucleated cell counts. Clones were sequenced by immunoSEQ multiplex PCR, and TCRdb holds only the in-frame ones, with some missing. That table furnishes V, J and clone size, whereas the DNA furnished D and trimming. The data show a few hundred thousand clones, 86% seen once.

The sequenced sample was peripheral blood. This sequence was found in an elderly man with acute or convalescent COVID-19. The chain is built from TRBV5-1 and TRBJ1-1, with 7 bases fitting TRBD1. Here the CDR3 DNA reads TGCGCCAGCAGCCCTCAACAGGGGAGAGGCACTGAAGCTTTCTTT. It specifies CASSPQQGRGTEAFF. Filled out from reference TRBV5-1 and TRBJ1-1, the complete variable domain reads KAGVTQTPRYLIKTRGQQVTLSCSPISGHRSVSWYQQTPGQGLQFLFEYFSETQRNKGNFPGRFSGRQFSNSRSEMNVSTLELGDSALYLCASSPQQGRGTEAFFGQGTRLTVV.